This paragraph covers one T cell receptor (beta chain) sequence. This clonotype was recorded at least ten times. What antigen it recognizes has not been identified. Qualities for individual bases were not recorded, and no much larger clone is one base off. The data were obtained in a study of T-cell reconstitution after alpha-beta-depleted transplantation in children (dated by TCRdb to between 2015 and 2016). Turning to the overall study: The study quantitatively tracked T-cell immune reconstitution after TCRalphabeta/CD19-depleted allogeneic hematopoietic cell transplantation in children using TCR repertoire profiling.

Broad study findings and their caveats: In some patients, the high TCRbeta diversity seen at day 60 was put down to recipient T cells and intrathymic progenitors that had survived conditioning. The apparently early recovery of alphabetaT-cell counts about two months after transplant reportedly depended on only several hundred rapidly expanded clones that came from non-depleted graft cells. Over the following months the frequencies of hyperexpanded clones went down, and after one year T-cell counts and TCRbeta diversity were mostly credited to newly produced T cells.

The treatment or condition label here, explained by the study, means: allogeneic hematopoietic cell transplantation with graft depleted of TCRalphabeta T cells and CD19 B cells. Transplant recipients were children who received TCRalphabeta/CD19-depleted allogeneic hematopoietic cell grafts. V is cut by 3 bases and J by 3 bases, and the space between the germline ends is 14 bases. The CDR3 runs 16 amino acids, cysteine and phenylalanine included. Here the CDR3 DNA is all that survives: 48 bases in frame from base 1. The method behind the library was PCR. Reads for this sample came from an Illumina HiSeq 2500. Molecular barcoding was employed in the preparation of TCR libraries, with unique molecular identifiers being used to normalize TCRbeta repertoire quantification. TCRdb reprocessed the public reads (quality trimming at Q25 with fastp, clone calling with MiXCR) and kept in-frame beta chains. Rows are combined by CDR3 protein, so each entry shows the most common genes and DNA. This sample comprises 500,000 to 750,000 distinct CDR3 sequences, 10% to 15% of them detected only once. Around 2.2% of the sample goes to the ten largest clones.

This clonotype originated in a male patient between 10 and 17 years old who had a stem cell transplant for acute myeloid leukemia, so the T cells may come from the graft donor. The V and J segments used are TRBV12-3 or TRBV12-4 and TRBJ2-2, with the D call perhaps TRBD1 or TRBD2, each one matching 7 bases. The starting material was PBMCs, mostly from graft donor cells, obtained 360 days after TCRalphabeta/CD19-depleted stem cell transplant. The DNA is TGTGCCAGCAGTTTTCACAGGGGAGGGGACACCGGGGAGCTGTTTTTT. This encodes CASSFHRGGDTGELFF.